These 29 T cell receptor beta chains originate from one sample sequenced in a study of blood T cell repertoires in COVID-19. The data were produced by immunoSEQ multiplex PCR, yet TCRdb's version contains in-frame clones alone and is incomplete. Among approximately 240,000 clones listed, 86% were seen once. The sequenced sample consisted of PBMCs or T cells enriched from blood (not recorded which). Receptors were obtained from a woman aged 45-65 years in a cohort exposed to, infected with or recovered from COVID-19 (not recorded which).

This clone was detected once. This chain joins TRBV19 and TRBJ1-6, with D unclear. The CDR3 runs to 13 residues. V was clipped by 5 bases and J by 7 bases, with 9 bases between them. From germline, CDR1 is LNHDA and CDR2 SQIVND (reference sequence). For the CDR3, the DNA is TGTGCCAGTAGTCCCCTCAGGAATTCACCCCTCCACTTT. It codes for CASSPLRNSPLHF. Variable domain in full (rest from reference TRBV19 and TRBJ1-6): DGGITQSPKYLFRKEGQNVTLSCEQNLNHDAMYWYRQDPGQGLRLIYYSQIVNDFQKGDIAEGYSVSREKKESFPLTVTSAQKNPTAFYLCASSPLRNSPLHFGNGTRLTVT.

This rearrangement joins TRBV6-5 to TRBJ1-2, with a possible D match to TRBD1 (6 bases). Germline V gene sequence: CDR1 MNHEY, CDR2 SVGAGI. The CDR3 sequence is 14 residues long. V lost 6 bases, J lost 8 bases, and 19 bases lay in between. The CDR3 protein is CASSQQGAQTGYTF. The CDR3 nucleotides are TGTGCCAGCAGCCAACAGGGTGCGCAAACGGGCTACACCTTC.

The J gene is TRBJ1-3, the V gene TRBV11-2, with TRBD1 matching 8 bases. V trimming: 5 bases; J trimming: 1 base; junction bases outside the gene matches: 10. The germline CDR1 and CDR2 sequences are SGHAT and FQNNGV. The CDR3 extends over 17 amino acids. CDR3 sequence (DNA): TGTGCCAGCAGCCACAGAGGACAGGGACCTTCTGGAAACACCATATATTTT. Its translation is CASSHRGQGPSGNTIYF.

This chain uses TRBV2 with TRBJ1-6, with TRBD1 matching 8 bases. Germline CDR1 SNHLY, CDR2 FYNNEI. J was trimmed by 3 bases and V by 0 bases; bases with no gene match: 7. The CDR3 covers 18 residues. CDR3 nucleotide sequence: TGTGCCAGCAGTGAAGCGCTTCAAGGGACAGGCTATAATTCACCCCTCCACTTT. Protein sequence: CASSEALQGTGYNSPLHF.

The chain has TRBV7-6 and TRBJ2-7, with D possibly TRBD1 on 6 matching bases. The germline CDR1 and CDR2 sequences are SGHVS and FNYEAQ. The CDR3 is made up of 16 amino acids. Trimming pared 2 bases from V and 3 bases from J, leaving 17 bases between. The chain's CDR3 is CASSLMGAPADYEQYF. In nucleotides, the CDR3 is TGTGCCAGCAGCTTAATGGGGGCCCCGGCGGACTACGAGCAGTACTTC.

The chain couples TRBV9 to TRBJ2-2; 14 bases match TRBD2. This CDR3 is built from 20 residues. Germline loops: CDR1 SGDLS, CDR2 YYNGEE. J was trimmed by 0 bases and V by 0 bases; bases with no gene match: 7. The DNA of the CDR3 is TGTGCCAGCAGCGTAGCTCGGGGACTAGCGGGGGCCCCGAACACCGGGGAGCTGTTTTTT. Its protein product is CASSVARGLAGAPNTGELFF.

V is TRBV6-2 or TRBV6-3 and J is TRBJ1-2; 9 positions agree with TRBD1. The junction had 10 bases not matched to a gene; V was cut back by 6 bases and J by 2 bases. The CDR3 is made up of 16 amino acids. CDR1 MNHEY and CDR2 SVGEGT come from the germline V gene. The DNA for the CDR3 is TGTGCCAGCAGCCGACCGGGACAGGGTGTGAACTATGGCTACACCTTC. As protein: CASSRPGQGVNYGYTF.

The chain links TRBV20-1 to TRBJ2-7; 11 bases are shared with TRBD1. The J segment lost 5 bases and the V segment lost 3 bases, leaving 12 bases of the junction unmatched. This CDR3 is built from 16 residues. CDR1 is DFQATT and CDR2 is SNEGSKA in the germline V gene (reference sequence). The CDR3 sequence is CSASGNPGQGAHEQYF. CDR3 coding DNA: TGCAGTGCTAGTGGAAATCCCGGACAGGGGGCCCACGAGCAGTACTTC.

This clone was picked up one time. The gene calls are TRBV19 and TRBJ1-5; no definite D call. The CDR3 loop spans 14 amino acids. Trimming stripped 1 base from V and 7 bases from J, with 11 bases between. The germline gives CDR1 LNHDA, CDR2 SQIVND (reference sequence). CDR3 in amino acids: CASSIVAGVQPQHF. The CDR3 DNA sequence: TGTGCCAGTAGTATAGTTGCCGGGGTCCAGCCCCAGCATTTT.

This chain links TRBV7-9 with TRBJ2-2; D is unresolved. Germline loops: CDR1 SEHNR, CDR2 FQNEAQ (reference sequence). The CDR3 runs to 11 residues. Deletions cut 6 bases from V and 9 bases from J, with 8 bases between. The CDR3 loop is CASSKIRELFF. The CDR3, as DNA: TGTGCCAGCAGTAAAATAAGGGAGCTGTTTTTT.

The count of this clone is one. The chain employs TRBV9 and TRBJ2-2; maybe TRBD1 (5 bases). V shed 4 bases and J shed 4 bases, with 11 bases lying between them. The CDR3 length is 14 residues. Germline V CDR1 and CDR2: SGDLS, YYNGEE. The CDR3 region is CASSLRQITGELFF. For the CDR3, the DNA is TGTGCCAGCAGCCTCAGACAGATCACCGGGGAGCTGTTTTTT.

This chain joins TRBV28 and TRBJ2-1; perhaps TRBD1 as D (6 bases). Trimming stripped 6 bases from V and 6 bases from J, with 9 bases between. Germline V gives CDR1 MDHEN, CDR2 SYDVKM. The CDR3 has 12 residues. CDR3: CASRLDSNEQFF. CDR3 in DNA: TGTGCCAGCAGACTGGACAGCAATGAGCAGTTCTTC.

The chain recombines TRBV7-6 with TRBJ2-2; 11 positions agree with TRBD1. Germline assignment: CDR1 SGHVS and CDR2 FNYEAQ. CDR3 length equals 17 residues. The J segment lost 5 bases and the V segment lost 3 bases, leaving 8 bases of the junction unmatched. The CDR3 is CASSFLGQGVMTGELFF. The CDR3 nucleotides are TGTGCCAGCAGCTTTTTGGGACAGGGGGTCATGACCGGGGAGCTGTTTTTT.

The chain employs TRBV20-1 and TRBJ2-1; TRBD2 aligns across 8 bases. This CDR3 region has 17 residues. Germline values: CDR1 DFQATT, CDR2 SNEGSKA (reference sequence). V dropped 3 bases and J dropped 0; count of bases not matched to a gene: 10. The DNA for the CDR3 is TGCAGTGCTAGTTCCGGGGGGGCCTTATACTCCTACAATGAGCAGTTCTTC. Protein sequence: CSASSGGALYSYNEQFF.

This rearrangement joins TRBV11-2 to TRBJ2-7; 8 bases map to TRBD2. The CDR3 runs to 12 residues. Germline CDR1 is SGHAT and CDR2 is FQNNGV. The trim removed 7 bases at V and 4 bases at J, leaving 3 bases unmatched. CDR3 sequence (DNA): TGTGCCAGCACGGGGGGGGGATACGAGCAGTACTTC. Translating gives CASTGGGYEQYF.

The chain joins TRBV4-3 to TRBJ2-7; 9 bases line up with TRBD1. The germline V gene encodes CDR1 LGHNA and CDR2 YSLEER. CDR3 length: 18 amino acids. Losses at the gene ends were 1 base for V and 2 bases for J; bases not matched to a gene: 12. The CDR3 loop is CASSQVLLGTGNTYEQYF. Here the CDR3 DNA reads TGCGCCAGCAGCCAAGTCCTCCTCGGGACAGGGAACACCTACGAGCAGTACTTC.

The rearrangement links TRBV19 to TRBJ1-1; D unresolved. The germline V gene encodes CDR1 LNHDA and CDR2 SQIVND (reference sequence). V was shortened by 3 bases and J by 0 bases, with 8 bases between the two germline ends. This CDR3 region has 14 residues. The DNA for the CDR3 is TGTGCCAGTAGTATCGGGAGCATGAACACTGAAGCTTTCTTT. Protein product: CASSIGSMNTEAFF.

In this sample, this clone turned up once. The gene calls are TRBV7-8 and TRBJ1-2, with D perhaps TRBD1 (5 bases). The CDR3 runs 15 residues. The germline gives CDR1 SGHVS, CDR2 FQNEAQ. The germline V and J ends were trimmed by 5 bases and 3 bases, with 16 bases remaining between them. CDR3 sequence (DNA): TGTGCCAGCAGCGACTCAGGGTTCGGTTACTATGGCTACACCTTC. Translated: CASSDSGFGYYGYTF.

The chain is built from TRBV7-2 and TRBJ2-1; D perhaps matches TRBD2 (5 bases). The CDR3 has 12 residues. Germline lookup yields CDR1 SGHTA and CDR2 FQGNSA. Trimming took off 2 bases at V and 16 bases at J, with 15 bases between the two ends. CDR3 region: CASSLNGLALFF. The CDR3 DNA reads as TGTGCCAGCAGCTTAAACGGGCTAGCTCTTTTCTTC.

The genes are TRBV6-2 or TRBV6-3 and TRBJ1-5, with D possibly matching TRBD1 (5 bases). The CDR3 extends over 14 amino acids. Germline V CDR1 and CDR2: MNHEY, SVGEGT. Trimming pared 5 bases from V and 6 bases from J, leaving 14 bases between. CDR3 sequence (DNA): TGTGCCAGCAGTGACATCAGGGTCGGTCAGCCCCAGCATTTT. This encodes CASSDIRVGQPQHF.

The V gene is TRBV6-5, the J gene TRBJ2-3; TRBD2 might be the D (7 bases). The CDR3 runs 14 residues. The V gene lost 7 bases and the J gene lost 7 bases, with 18 bases spanning the gap. CDR1 and CDR2 (germline): MNHEY, SVGAGI. In DNA form, the CDR3 reads TGTGCCAGCACTACGGGGGGCACCGGTTATACGCAGTATTTT. This codes for CASTTGGTGYTQYF.

The V gene is TRBV29-1, the J gene TRBJ1-2; 9 bases match TRBD1. Germline V gene data show CDR1 as SQVTM and CDR2 as ANQGSEA. Trimming took 4 bases from V and 6 from J; bases not matched to a gene: 6. CDR3 length: 13 amino acids. The DNA of the CDR3 is TGCAGCGTTGGCCGGGACAGGGTTGATGGCTACACCTTC. As protein: CSVGRDRVDGYTF.

This chain uses TRBV6-5 with TRBJ2-7; the D gene is possibly TRBD1 (5 bases). Trimming removed 7 bases at V and 5 bases at J, with 12 bases between. The CDR3 covers 12 residues. CDR1 and CDR2 from the germline V gene are MNHEY and SVGAGI. In nucleotides, the CDR3 is TGTGCCAGCACGGCAGGGTACCACGAGCAGTACTTC. This sequence encodes CASTAGYHEQYF.

This sequence joins TRBV3-1 (or the pseudogene TRBV3-2) and TRBJ2-5; 9 bases align to TRBD1. The germline gives CDR1 LGHDT, CDR2 YNNKEL (reference sequence). The ends lost 3 bases at V and 3 bases at J; junction bases unmatched: 23. This CDR3 contains 21 residues. The CDR3 coding sequence is TGTGCCAGCAGCCATCTCCCCTGGGGGACAGGGACAATTGGAAGAGAAGAGACCCAGTACTTC. Protein sequence: CASSHLPWGTGTIGREETQYF.

The chain recombines TRBV18 with TRBJ2-5; 7 bases are shared with TRBD2. CDR1 and CDR2 from the germline V gene are KGHSH and LQKENI. Unmatched junction bases numbered 7, after V lost 6 bases and J lost 3 bases. The CDR3 runs to 14 residues. CDR3 nucleotides: TGTGCCAGCTCTACCCGGGACTATAAAGAGACCCAGTACTTC. Translated, it gives CASSTRDYKETQYF.

This chain's CDR3 is CASRGSHLIMNTEAFF. CDR3 coding DNA: TGTGCCTCCAGGGGCTCCCACCTGATCATGAACACTGAAGCTTTCTTT. The rearrangement uses TRBV30 and TRBJ1-1, with D possibly matching TRBD1 (6 bases). The CDR3 spans 16 residues. Germline CDR1 and CDR2: GTSNPN and SVGIG (reference sequence). Trimming removed 7 bases from V and 0 bases from J, with 21 bases in between.

This chain uses TRBV6-2 or TRBV6-3 with TRBJ2-2, with TRBD1 matching over 9 bases. From germline, CDR1 is MNHEY and CDR2 SVGEGT. This CDR3 spans 17 amino acids. Losses at the gene ends were 2 bases for V and 4 bases for J; bases not matched to a gene: 8. The CDR3 loop is CASSYTPGQGFTGELFF. The CDR3 region has the DNA TGTGCCAGCAGTTACACTCCGGGACAGGGCTTCACCGGGGAGCTGTTTTTT.

This rearrangement joins TRBV14 to TRBJ1-2; no definite D call. V dropped 4 bases and J dropped 4 bases, with 13 bases sitting between them. This CDR3 contains 14 residues. Germline loops: CDR1 SGHDN, CDR2 FVKESK. Here the CDR3 DNA reads TGTGCCAGCAGCCCTAGACGATCGGGCTATGGCTACACCTTC. Translated, it gives CASSPRRSGYGYTF. Looking up the rest from reference TRBV14 and TRBJ1-2 gives the full variable domain: EAGVTQFPSHSVIEKGQTVTLRCDPISGHDNLYWYRRVMGKEIKFLLHFVKESKQDESGMPNNRFLAERTGGTYSTLKVQPAELEDSGVYFCASSPRRSGYGYTFGSGTRLTVV.

The chain uses TRBV15 and TRBJ1-6; TRBD1 matches 11 bases. V lost 8 bases and J lost 9; bases outside the gene matches: 3. The CDR3 totals 13 residues. The germline CDR1 and CDR2 sequences are LNHNV and YYDKDF (reference sequence). This CDR3 reads CATSDRGLSPLHF. CDR3 sequence (DNA): TGTGCCACCTCGGACAGGGGGCTTTCACCCCTCCACTTT.